This T cell receptor beta chain appears in the sequencing data of a study of cytomegalovirus exposure and HLA in healthy donors. The PCR used 60 Vbeta and 13 Jbeta primers. Authors' methods: Some 80 million unique TCR beta chains, roughly 11 million shared, were counted in a later analysis. Clones were sequenced by immunoSEQ multiplex PCR, and TCRdb holds only the in-frame ones, with some missing. V and J calls and clone size are those listed in that table; D and trimming were worked out from the DNA. The sample has about 110,000 clones; about 80% are singletons. CDR1 is MNHEY, CDR2 SMNVEV, per germline (reference sequence). The V end was cut by 7 bases, the J end by 7 bases, with 29 bases between. This CDR3 has 17 amino acids.

The TCR comes from a woman aged 18 to 35 in good health and CMV-seropositive. Material for sequencing was PBMCs. The chain recombines TRBV27 with TRBJ2-7; a possible D gene is TRBD2 (6 bases). The CDR3 sequence: CASKKGGSGWVGGEQYF. The CDR3 bases are TGTGCCAGCAAAAAGGGAGGATCAGGTTGGGTCGGTGGTGAGCAGTACTTC.